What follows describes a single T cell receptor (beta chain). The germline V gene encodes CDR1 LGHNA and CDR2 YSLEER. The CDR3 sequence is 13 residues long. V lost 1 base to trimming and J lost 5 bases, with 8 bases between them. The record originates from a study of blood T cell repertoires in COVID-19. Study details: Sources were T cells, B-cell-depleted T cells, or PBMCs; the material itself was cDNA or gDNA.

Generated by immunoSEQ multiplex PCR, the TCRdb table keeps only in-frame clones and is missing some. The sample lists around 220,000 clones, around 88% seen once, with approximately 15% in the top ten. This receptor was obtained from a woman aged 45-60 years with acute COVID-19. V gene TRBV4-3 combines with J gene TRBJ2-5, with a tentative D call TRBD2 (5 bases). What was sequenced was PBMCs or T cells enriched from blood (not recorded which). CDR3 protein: CASSQAGSETQYF. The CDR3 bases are TGCGCCAGCAGCCAAGCGGGATCGGAGACCCAGTACTTC.